Below are 10 T cell receptor beta chains sequenced from a single sample in a study of T-cell memory formation after mild COVID-19. TCRdb processed the 5' RACE reads anew with MiXCR; each CDR3 protein has one entry. Among several thousand distinct CDR3 sequences listed, about 16% were seen once. Sequencing was performed on PBMCs or a T cell subset sorted from them (not recorded which). The receptor set was obtained from an adult who had mild COVID-19 (a few samples of this study predate the infection). Cell type and time point are not known.

In this sample, this clonotype is medium-sized. The chain uses TRBV6-6 and TRBJ2-5; 13 bases align to TRBD2. The CDR3 extends over 16 amino acids. CDR1 and CDR2 from the germline V gene are MNHNY and SVGAGI (reference sequence). V gave up 6 bases and J gave up 3 bases; unmatched junction bases: 7. CDR3 region: CASSRLAGGPKETQYF. CDR3 DNA sequence: TGTGCCAGCAGCCGACTAGCGGGGGGCCCTAAAGAGACCCAGTACTTC.

By frequency in the sample, this clonotype is medium-sized (0.01 to 0.1%). The genes are TRBV30 and TRBJ1-6; the match to TRBD1 covers 8 bases. The germline V gene encodes CDR1 GTSNPN and CDR2 SVGIG (reference sequence). The trim removed 0 bases at V and 1 base at J, leaving 5 bases unmatched. The CDR3 loop spans 17 amino acids. CDR3 protein: CAWSVPGQASYNSPLHF. The CDR3 bases are TGTGCCTGGAGTGTACCGGGACAGGCATCCTATAATTCACCCCTCCACTTT. The full variable domain, rest sourced from reference TRBV30 and TRBJ1-6, is SQTIHQWPATLVQPVGSPLSLECTVEGTSNPNLYWYRQAAGRGLQLLFYSVGIGQISSEVPQNLSASRPQDRQFILSSKKLLLSDSGFYLCAWSVPGQASYNSPLHFGNGTRLTVT.

This clonotype is categorized as medium-sized. One end of the junction is discordant with germline, which a read error may explain. The chain uses TRBV7-9 and TRBJ1-2; 9 nucleotides agree with TRBD1. This CDR3 spans 14 amino acids. The germline gives CDR1 SEHNR, CDR2 FQNEAQ (reference sequence). CDR3 in amino acids: CASSSRDRESGSVF. CDR3 nucleotide sequence: TGTGCCAGCAGCTCCCGGGACAGGGAGTCTGGGTCGGTCTTC.

This clonotype is termed medium-sized. J is TRBJ2-3 and V is TRBV2; D gene unclear. Germline CDR1 and CDR2: SNHLY and FYNNEI. There are 14 residues in the CDR3. V lost 6 bases and J lost 0, with 10 bases in between. CDR3 loop: CASSAQISTDTQYF. The CDR3 nucleotides are TGTGCCAGCAGCGCACAGATTAGCACAGATACGCAGTATTTT.

Within the sample, this clonotype is medium-sized. The gene calls are TRBV7-9 and TRBJ2-1; D remains ambiguous. The CDR3 spans 10 residues. Germline-derived CDR1 and CDR2 are SEHNR and FQNEAQ (reference sequence). Deletions cut 3 bases from V and 8 bases from J, with 2 bases between. CDR3 coding DNA: TGTGCCAGCAGCTTCGATGAGCAGTTCTTC. Its translation: CASSFDEQFF.

This clonotype counts as medium-sized. The CDR3 is CASSTEVSNTEAFF. CDR3 nucleotide sequence: TGTGCCAGCAGCACCGAGGTTTCAAACACTGAAGCTTTCTTT. The chain employs TRBV27 and TRBJ1-1; D gene unclear. This CDR3 is 14 amino acids long. Trimming took off 6 bases at V and 2 bases at J, with 13 bases between the two ends. Germline CDR1 and CDR2: MNHEY and SMNVEV (reference sequence).

Judged by abundance, this clonotype is medium-sized (0.01 to 0.1%). The J gene is TRBJ1-1, the V gene TRBV29-1, with unresolved D. V dropped 4 bases and J dropped 0 bases, with 6 bases sitting between them. This CDR3 has 12 amino acids. Germline CDR1 and CDR2: SQVTM and ANQGSEA. CDR3 protein: CSVVQMNTEAFF. The CDR3 coding sequence is TGCAGCGTTGTGCAGATGAACACTGAAGCTTTCTTT. Complete variable domain (other parts from reference TRBV29-1 and TRBJ1-1): SAVISQKPSRDICQRGTSLTIQCQVDSQVTMMFWYRQQPGQSLTLIATANQGSEATYESGFVIDKFPISRPNLTFSTLTVSNMSPEDSSIYLCSVVQMNTEAFFGQGTRLTVV.

This clonotype is medium-sized (0.01 to 0.1%) by share. The chain links TRBV28 to TRBJ2-6; no reliable D call. Germline CDR1 reads MDHEN; CDR2 reads SYDVKM. Trimming took off 2 bases at V and 4 bases at J, with 12 bases between the two ends. This CDR3 contains 16 residues. This CDR3 reads CASSLVGLGGANVLTF. CDR3 DNA: TGTGCCAGCAGTTTAGTGGGTCTCGGCGGGGCCAACGTCCTGACTTTC.

Within the sample, this clonotype is medium-sized. V usage is TRBV4-3 and J usage is TRBJ1-2, with D unclear. CDR1 is LGHNA and CDR2 is YSLEER in the germline V gene. The V end was cut by 4 bases, the J end by 1 base, with 10 bases between. The CDR3 extends over 14 amino acids. The CDR3 bases are TGCGCCAGCAGCCGTTTTACTCATAACTATGGCTACACCTTC. This sequence encodes CASSRFTHNYGYTF.

The table lists this clonotype with many counts. The chain carries TRBV5-4 and TRBJ1-1; the D gene is possibly TRBD1 (5 bases). The CDR3 is 14 amino acids. Trimming cost V 4 bases and J 3 bases, with 13 bases left between them. Looked up from germline, CDR1 is SGHNT and CDR2 is YYREEE (reference sequence). This chain's CDR3 is CASSPTGGYTEAFF. CDR3 coding DNA: TGTGCCAGCAGCCCCACCGGGGGGTACACTGAAGCTTTCTTT.